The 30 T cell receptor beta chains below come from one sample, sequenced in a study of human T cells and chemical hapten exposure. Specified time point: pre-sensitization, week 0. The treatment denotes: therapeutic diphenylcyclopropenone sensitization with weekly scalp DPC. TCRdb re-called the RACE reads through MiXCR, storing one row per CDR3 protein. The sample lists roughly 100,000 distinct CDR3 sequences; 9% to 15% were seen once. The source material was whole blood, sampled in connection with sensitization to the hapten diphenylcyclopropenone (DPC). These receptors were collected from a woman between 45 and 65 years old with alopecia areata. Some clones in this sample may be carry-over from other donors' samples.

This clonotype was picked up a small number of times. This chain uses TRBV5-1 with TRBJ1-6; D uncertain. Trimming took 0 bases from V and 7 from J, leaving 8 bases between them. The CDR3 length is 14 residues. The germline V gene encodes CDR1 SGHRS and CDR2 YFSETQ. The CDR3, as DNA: TGCGCCAGCAGCTTGGCCTCACCGAATTCACCCCTCCACTTT. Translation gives CASSLASPNSPLHF.

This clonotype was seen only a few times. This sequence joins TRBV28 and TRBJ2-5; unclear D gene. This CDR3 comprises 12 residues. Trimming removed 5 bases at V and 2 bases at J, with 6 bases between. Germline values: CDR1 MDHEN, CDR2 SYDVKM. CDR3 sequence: CASSRKQETQYF. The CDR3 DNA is TGTGCCAGCAGTCGGAAACAAGAGACCCAGTACTTC.

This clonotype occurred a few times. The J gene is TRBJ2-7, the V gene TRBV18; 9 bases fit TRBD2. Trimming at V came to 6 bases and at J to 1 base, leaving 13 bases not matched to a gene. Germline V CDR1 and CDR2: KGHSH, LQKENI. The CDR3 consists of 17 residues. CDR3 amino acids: CASSPQRGALRSYEQYF. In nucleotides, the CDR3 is TGTGCCAGCTCCCCGCAGCGGGGGGCGCTCCGGTCCTACGAGCAGTACTTC.

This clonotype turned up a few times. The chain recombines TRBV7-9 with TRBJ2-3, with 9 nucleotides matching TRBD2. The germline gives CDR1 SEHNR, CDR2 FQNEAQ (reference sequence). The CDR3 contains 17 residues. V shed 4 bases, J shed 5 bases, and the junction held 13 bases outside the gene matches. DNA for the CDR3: TGTGCCAGCAGCTATCACCTAGGAGCGGGAGGATTAGATACGCAGTATTTT. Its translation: CASSYHLGAGGLDTQYF.

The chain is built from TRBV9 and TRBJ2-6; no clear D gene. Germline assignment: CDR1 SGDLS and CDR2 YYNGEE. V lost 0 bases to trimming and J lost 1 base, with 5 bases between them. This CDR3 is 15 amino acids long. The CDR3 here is CASSVEWSGANVLTF. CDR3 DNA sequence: TGTGCCAGCAGCGTAGAGTGGTCTGGGGCCAACGTCCTGACTTTC.

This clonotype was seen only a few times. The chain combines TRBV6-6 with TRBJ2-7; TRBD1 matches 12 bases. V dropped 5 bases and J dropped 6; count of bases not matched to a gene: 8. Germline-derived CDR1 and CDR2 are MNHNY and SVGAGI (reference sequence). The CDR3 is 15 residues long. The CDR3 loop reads CASSPPGQGAREQYF. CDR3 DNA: TGTGCCAGCAGTCCTCCGGGACAGGGGGCGCGCGAGCAGTACTTC.

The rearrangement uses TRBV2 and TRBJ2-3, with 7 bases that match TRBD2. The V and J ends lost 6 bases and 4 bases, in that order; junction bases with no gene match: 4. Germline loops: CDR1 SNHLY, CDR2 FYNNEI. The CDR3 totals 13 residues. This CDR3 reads CASRVTSSDTQYF. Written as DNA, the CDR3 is TGTGCCAGCAGAGTGACTAGCTCAGATACGCAGTATTTT.

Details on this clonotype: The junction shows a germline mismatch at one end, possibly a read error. The CDR3 sequence is CVSSPISDTRLAGRDTQYF. The CDR3 DNA follows: TGTGTCAGCAGTCCTATATCGGACACCCGACTAGCGGGTAGAGATACGCAGTATTTT. The rearrangement uses TRBV6-2 or TRBV6-3 and TRBJ2-3, with 10 bases identical to TRBD2. CDR3 length: 19 amino acids. Germline loops: CDR1 MNHEY, CDR2 SVGEGT.

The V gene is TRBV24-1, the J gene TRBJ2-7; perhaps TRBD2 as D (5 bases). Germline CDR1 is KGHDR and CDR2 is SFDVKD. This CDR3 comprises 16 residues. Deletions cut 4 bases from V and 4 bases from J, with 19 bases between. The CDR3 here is CATSDPSSGMDYEQYF. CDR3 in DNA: TGTGCCACCAGTGACCCCTCGAGCGGCATGGATTACGAGCAGTACTTC.

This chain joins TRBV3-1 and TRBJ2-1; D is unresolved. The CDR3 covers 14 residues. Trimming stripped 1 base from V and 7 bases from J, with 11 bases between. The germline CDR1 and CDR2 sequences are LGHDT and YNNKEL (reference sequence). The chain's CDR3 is CASSQGVTRNEQFF. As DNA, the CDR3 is TGTGCCAGCAGCCAAGGTGTGACCAGAAATGAGCAGTTCTTC.

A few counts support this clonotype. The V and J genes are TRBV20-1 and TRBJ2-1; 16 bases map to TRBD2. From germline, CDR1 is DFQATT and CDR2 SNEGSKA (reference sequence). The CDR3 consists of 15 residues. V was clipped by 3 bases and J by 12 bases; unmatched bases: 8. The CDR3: CSARSGLAGGLWQFF. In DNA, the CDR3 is TGCAGTGCTAGGTCGGGACTAGCGGGGGGGCTATGGCAGTTCTTC.

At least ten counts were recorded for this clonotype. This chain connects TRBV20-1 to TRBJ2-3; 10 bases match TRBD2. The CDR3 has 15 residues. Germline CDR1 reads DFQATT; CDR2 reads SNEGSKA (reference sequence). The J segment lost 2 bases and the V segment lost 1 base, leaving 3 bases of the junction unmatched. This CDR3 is CSARGTSGVTDTQYF. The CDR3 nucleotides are TGCAGTGCTAGAGGGACTAGCGGTGTCACAGATACGCAGTATTTT.

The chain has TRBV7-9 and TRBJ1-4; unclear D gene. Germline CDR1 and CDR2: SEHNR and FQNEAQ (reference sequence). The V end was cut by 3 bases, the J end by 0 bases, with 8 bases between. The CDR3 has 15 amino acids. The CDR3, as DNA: TGTGCCAGCAGCTTGTTGTCAGCAACTAATGAAAAACTGTTTTTT. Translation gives CASSLLSATNEKLFF.

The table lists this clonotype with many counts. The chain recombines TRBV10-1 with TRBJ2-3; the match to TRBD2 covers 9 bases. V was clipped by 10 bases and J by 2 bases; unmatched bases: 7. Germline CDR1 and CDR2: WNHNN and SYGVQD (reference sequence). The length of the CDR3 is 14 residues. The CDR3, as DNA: TGCGCCACCGTAGCGGGGGACATCACAGATACGCAGTATTTT. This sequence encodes CATVAGDITDTQYF.

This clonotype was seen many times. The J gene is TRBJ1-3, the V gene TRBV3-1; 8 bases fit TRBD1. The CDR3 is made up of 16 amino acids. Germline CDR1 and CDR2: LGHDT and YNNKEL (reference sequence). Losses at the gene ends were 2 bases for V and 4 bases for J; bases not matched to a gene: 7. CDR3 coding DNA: TGTGCCAGCAGCCAACAGGACAGGGTCGCGGGAAACACCATATATTTT. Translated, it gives CASSQQDRVAGNTIYF.

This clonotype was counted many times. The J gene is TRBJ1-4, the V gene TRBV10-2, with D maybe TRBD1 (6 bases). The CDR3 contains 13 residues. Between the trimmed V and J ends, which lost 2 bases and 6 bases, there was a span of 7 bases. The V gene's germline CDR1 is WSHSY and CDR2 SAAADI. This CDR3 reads CASSEQGYEKLFF. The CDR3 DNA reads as TGCGCCAGCAGTGAGCAGGGGTATGAAAAACTGTTTTTT.

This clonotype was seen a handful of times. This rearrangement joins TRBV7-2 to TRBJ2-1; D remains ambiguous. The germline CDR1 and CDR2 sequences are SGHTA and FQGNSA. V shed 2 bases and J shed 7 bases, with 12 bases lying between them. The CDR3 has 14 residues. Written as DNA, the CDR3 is TGTGCCAGCAGCTTAACATTCGCGCGGAATGAGCAGTTCTTC. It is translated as CASSLTFARNEQFF.

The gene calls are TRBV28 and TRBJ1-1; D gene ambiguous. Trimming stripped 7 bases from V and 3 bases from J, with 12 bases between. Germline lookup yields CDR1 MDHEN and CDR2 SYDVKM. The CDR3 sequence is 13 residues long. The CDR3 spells CASTRQLYTEAFF. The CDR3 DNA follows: TGTGCCAGCACCCGCCAGCTTTACACTGAAGCTTTCTTT.

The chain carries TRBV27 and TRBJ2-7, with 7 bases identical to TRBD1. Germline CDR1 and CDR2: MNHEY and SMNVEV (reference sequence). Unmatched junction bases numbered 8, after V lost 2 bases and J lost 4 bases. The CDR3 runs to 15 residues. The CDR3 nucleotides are TGTGCCAGCAGTTTAAGTGGCAGGGGGTTGTACGAGCAGTACTTC. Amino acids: CASSLSGRGLYEQYF.

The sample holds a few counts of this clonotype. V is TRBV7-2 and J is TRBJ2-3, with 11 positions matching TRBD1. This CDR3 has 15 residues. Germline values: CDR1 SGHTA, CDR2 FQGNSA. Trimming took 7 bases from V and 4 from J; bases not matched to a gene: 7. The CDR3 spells CASTSRTGGPDTQYF. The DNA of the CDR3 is TGTGCCAGCACCTCCCGGACAGGGGGCCCAGATACGCAGTATTTT.

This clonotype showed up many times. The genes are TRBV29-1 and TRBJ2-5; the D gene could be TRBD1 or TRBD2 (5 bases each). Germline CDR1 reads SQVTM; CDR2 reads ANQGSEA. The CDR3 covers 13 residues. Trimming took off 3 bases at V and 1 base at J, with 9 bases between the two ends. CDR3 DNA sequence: TGCAGCGTTGAGCCCGGGACCCAAGAGACCCAGTACTTC. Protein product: CSVEPGTQETQYF.

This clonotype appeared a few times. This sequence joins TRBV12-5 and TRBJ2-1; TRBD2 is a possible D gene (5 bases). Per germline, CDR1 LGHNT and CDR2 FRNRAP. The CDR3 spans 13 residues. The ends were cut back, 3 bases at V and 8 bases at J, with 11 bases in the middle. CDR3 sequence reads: CASGFAGVHEQFF. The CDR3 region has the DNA TGTGCTAGTGGTTTTGCCGGGGTCCATGAGCAGTTCTTC.

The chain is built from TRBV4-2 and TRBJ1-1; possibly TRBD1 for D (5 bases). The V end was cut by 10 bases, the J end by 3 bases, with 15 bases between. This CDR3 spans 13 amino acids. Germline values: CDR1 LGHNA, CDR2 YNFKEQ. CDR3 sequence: CATQDRADTEAFF. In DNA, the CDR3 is TGTGCCACCCAAGACAGAGCGGACACTGAAGCTTTCTTT.

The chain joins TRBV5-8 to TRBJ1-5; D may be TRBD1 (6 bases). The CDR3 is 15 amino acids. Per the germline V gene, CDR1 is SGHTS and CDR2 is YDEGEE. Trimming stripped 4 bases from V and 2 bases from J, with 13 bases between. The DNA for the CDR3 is TGTGCCAGCAGCCCTTTGAGGGGGGGCAATCAGCCCCAGCATTTT. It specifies CASSPLRGGNQPQHF.

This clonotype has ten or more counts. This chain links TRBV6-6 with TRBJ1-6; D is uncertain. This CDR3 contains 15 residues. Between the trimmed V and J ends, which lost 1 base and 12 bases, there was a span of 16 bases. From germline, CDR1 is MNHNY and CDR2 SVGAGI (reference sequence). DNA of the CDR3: TGTGCCAGCAGTTACTTGACATCCGGCACGATACCCCTCCACTTT. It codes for CASSYLTSGTIPLHF.

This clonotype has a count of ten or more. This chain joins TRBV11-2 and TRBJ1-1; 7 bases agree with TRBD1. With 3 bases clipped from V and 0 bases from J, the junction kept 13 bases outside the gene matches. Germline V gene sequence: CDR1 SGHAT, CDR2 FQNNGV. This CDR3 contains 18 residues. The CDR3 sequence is CASSFFDRVPYMNTEAFF. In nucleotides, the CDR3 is TGTGCCAGCAGCTTTTTCGACAGGGTCCCCTATATGAACACTGAAGCTTTCTTT.

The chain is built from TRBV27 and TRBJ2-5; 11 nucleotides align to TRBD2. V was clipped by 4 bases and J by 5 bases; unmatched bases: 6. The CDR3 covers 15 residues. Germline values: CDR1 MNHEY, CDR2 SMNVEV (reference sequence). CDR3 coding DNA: TGTGCCAGCAGTTCACCACTAGCGGGAGTGGAGACCCAGTACTTC. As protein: CASSSPLAGVETQYF.

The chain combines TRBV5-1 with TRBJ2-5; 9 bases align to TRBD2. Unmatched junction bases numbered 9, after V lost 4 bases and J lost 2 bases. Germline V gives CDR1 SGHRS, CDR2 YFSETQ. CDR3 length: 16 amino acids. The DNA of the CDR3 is TGCGCCAGCAGCCCCGTTGTGGCGGGGGGGCAAGAGACCCAGTACTTC. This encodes CASSPVVAGGQETQYF.

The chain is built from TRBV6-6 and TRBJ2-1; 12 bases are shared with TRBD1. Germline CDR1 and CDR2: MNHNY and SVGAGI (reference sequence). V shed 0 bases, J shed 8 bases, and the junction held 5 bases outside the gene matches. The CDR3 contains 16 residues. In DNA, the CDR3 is TGTGCCAGCAGTTACTCTGGGACAGGGGGCTGGGATGAGCAGTTCTTC. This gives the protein CASSYSGTGGWDEQFF.

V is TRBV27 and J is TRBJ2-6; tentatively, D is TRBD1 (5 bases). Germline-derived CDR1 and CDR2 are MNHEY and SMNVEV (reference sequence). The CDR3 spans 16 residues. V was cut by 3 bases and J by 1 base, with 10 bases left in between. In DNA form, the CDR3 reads TGTGCCAGCAGTTTCGGGCGACAGTCTGGGGCCAACGTCCTGACTTTC. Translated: CASSFGRQSGANVLTF.